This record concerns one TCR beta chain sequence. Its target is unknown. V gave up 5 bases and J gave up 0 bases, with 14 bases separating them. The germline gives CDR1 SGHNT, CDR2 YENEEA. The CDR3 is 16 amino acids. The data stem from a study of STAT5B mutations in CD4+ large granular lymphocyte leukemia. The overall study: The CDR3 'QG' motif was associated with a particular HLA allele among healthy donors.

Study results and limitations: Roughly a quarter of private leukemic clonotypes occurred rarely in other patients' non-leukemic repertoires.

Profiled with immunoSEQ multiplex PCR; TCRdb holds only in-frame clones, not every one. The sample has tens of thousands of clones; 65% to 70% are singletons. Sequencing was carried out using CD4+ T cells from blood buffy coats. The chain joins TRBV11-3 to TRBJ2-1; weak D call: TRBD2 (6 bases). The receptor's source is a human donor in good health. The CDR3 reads CASSTGLLSSYNEQFF. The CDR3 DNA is TGTGCCAGCAGCACCGGACTACTCAGCTCCTACAATGAGCAGTTCTTC.